This T cell receptor beta chain derives from a study of T cell responses to AZD1222 COVID-19 vaccine. The study, taken as a whole, reports: No day 14 peak samples; only post-peak repertoires were characterized. In a largely white British group with more females than males, clonal diversity was possibly underestimated. Just a handful of AZD1222 recipients were seropositive at baseline. CD4 TCRs covered the whole spike, strongest at regions 160-218 and 743-854.

The repertoire was sequenced with immunoSEQ multiplex PCR; TCRdb's copy has only in-frame clones and lacks some. The repertoire has 100,000 to 150,000 clones, about 90% of them found once; the top ten carry about 4.4%. CDR1 is SEHNR and CDR2 is FQNEAQ in the germline V gene (reference sequence). V dropped 1 base and J dropped 6 bases, with 14 bases sitting between them. The CDR3 consists of 15 residues. This clone showed up just once. As yet, its antigen is unknown. The V gene is TRBV7-9, the J gene TRBJ2-3; tentatively, D is TRBD1 (6 bases). The sequence derives from an adult in good health. Sequenced here: peripheral blood, sampled on day 0 of MenACWY control vaccination. The CDR3 coding sequence is TGTGCCAGCAGCTTAGGGGCAGGGGCCGAGGATACGCAGTATTTT. Translated: CASSLGAGAEDTQYF.